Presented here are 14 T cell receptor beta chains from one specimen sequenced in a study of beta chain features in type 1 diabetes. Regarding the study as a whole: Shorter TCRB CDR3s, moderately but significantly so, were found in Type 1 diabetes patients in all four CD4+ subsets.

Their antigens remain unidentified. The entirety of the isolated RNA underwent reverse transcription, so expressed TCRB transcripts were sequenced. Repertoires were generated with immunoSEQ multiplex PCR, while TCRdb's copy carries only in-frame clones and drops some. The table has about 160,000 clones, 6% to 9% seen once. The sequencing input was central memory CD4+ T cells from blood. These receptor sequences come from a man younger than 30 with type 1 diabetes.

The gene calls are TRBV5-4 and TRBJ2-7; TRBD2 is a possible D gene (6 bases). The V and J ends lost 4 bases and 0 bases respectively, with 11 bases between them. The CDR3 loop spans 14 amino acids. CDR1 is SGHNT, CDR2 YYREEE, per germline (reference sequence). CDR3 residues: CASSAGGDSYEQYF. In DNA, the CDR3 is TGTGCCAGCAGCGCCGGGGGAGACTCCTACGAGCAGTACTTC.

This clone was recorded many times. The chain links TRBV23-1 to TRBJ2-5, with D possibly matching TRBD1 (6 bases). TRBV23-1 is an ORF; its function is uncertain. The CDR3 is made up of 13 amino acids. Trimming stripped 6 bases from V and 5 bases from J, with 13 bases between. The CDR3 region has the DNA TGCGCCAGCAGACTCACAGGGCCTGAGACCCAGTACTTC. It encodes CASRLTGPETQYF.

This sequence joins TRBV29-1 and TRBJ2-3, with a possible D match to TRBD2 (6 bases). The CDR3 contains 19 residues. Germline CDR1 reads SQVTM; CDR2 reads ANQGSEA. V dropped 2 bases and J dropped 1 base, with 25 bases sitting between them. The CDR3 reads CSVEWMVGGKPQGTDTQYF. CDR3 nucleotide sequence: TGCAGCGTTGAATGGATGGTTGGCGGGAAGCCCCAGGGCACAGATACGCAGTATTTT.

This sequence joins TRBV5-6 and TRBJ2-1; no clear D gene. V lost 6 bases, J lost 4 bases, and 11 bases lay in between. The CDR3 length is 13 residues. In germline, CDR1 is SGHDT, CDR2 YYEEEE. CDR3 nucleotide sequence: TGTGCCAGCATCAATTACGGGTACAATGAGCAGTTCTTC. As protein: CASINYGYNEQFF.

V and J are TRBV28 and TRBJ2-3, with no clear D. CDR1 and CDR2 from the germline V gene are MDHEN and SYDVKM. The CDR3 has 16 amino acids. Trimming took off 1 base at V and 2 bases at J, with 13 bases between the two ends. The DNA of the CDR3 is TGTGCCAGCAGTTTATACTATTCGGCGTTCACAGATACGCAGTATTTT. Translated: CASSLYYSAFTDTQYF.

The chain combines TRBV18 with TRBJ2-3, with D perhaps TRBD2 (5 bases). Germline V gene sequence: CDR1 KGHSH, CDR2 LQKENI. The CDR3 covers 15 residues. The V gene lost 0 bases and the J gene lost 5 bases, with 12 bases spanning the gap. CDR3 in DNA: TGTGCCAGCTCACCACCGTCGGGGAGAGGAGATACGCAGTATTTT. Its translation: CASSPPSGRGDTQYF.

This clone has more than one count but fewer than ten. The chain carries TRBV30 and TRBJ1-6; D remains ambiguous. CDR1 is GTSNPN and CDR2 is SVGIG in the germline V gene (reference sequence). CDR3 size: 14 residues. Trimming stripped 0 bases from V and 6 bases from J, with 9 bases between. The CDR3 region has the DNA TGTGCCTGGAGTGTGAGAAGTTTTAATTCACCCCTCCACTTT. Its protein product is CAWSVRSFNSPLHF.

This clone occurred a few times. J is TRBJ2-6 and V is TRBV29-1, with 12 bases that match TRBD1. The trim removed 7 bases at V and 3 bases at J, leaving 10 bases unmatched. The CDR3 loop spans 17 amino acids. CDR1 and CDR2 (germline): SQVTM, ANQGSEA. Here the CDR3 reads CSAGRGQGAGGANVLTF. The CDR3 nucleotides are TGCAGCGCTGGAAGGGGACAGGGGGCGGGTGGGGCCAACGTCCTGACTTTC.

The CDR3 region is CASTRSGANVLTF. The DNA for the CDR3 is TGTGCCAGCACCCGTTCTGGGGCCAACGTCCTGACTTTC. The chain employs TRBV28 and TRBJ2-6; unclear D gene. The germline V gene encodes CDR1 MDHEN and CDR2 SYDVKM. V lost 7 bases and J 1 base, leaving 5 bases between the germline ends. The length of the CDR3 is 13 residues.

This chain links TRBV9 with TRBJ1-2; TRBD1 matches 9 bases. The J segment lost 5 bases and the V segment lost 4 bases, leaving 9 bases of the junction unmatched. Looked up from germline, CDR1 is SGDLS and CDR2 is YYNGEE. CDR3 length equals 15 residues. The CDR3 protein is CASSPTGGSRYGYTF. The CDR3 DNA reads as TGTGCCAGCAGCCCCACAGGGGGCTCTAGATATGGCTACACCTTC.

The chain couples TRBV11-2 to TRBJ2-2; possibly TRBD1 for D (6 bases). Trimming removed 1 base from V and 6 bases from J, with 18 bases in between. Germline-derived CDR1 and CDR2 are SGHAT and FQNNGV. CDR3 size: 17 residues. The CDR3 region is CASSLAPRGMGAGELFF. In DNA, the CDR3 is TGTGCCAGCAGCTTAGCCCCTAGGGGGATGGGCGCCGGGGAGCTGTTTTTT.

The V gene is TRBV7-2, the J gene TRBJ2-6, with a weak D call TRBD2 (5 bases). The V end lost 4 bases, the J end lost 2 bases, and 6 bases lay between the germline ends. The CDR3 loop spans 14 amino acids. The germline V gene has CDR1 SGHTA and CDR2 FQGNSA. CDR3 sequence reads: CASSSGAGANVLTF. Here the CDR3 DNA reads TGTGCCAGCAGCTCCGGGGCTGGGGCCAACGTCCTGACTTTC.

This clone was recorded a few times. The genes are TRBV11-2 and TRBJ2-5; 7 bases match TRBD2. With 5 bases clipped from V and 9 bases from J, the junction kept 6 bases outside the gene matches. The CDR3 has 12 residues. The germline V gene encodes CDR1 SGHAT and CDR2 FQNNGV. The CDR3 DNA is TGTGCCAGCAGCCCCTCGGGGGGAGCCCAGTACTTC. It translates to CASSPSGGAQYF.

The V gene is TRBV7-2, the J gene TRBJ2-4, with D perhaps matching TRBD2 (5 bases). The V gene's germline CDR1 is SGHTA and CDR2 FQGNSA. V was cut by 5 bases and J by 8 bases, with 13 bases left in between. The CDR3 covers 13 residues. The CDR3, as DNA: TGTGCCAGCAGCGTGCGGTCCGGGGACATTCAGTACTTC. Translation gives CASSVRSGDIQYF. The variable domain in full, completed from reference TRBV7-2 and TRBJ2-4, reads GAGVSQSPSNKVTEKGKDVELRCDPISGHTALYWYRQSLGQGLEFLIYFQGNSAPDKSGLPSDRFSAERTGGSVSTLTIQRTQQEDSAVYLCASSVRSGDIQYFGAGTRLSVL.